Each of the 23 T cell receptor beta chains below was sequenced from the same sample in a study of T-cell reconstitution after alpha-beta-depleted transplantation in children. The TCRbeta library incorporated unique molecular identifiers. MiXCR, run by TCRdb on the PCR reads, gives a single entry per CDR3 protein. Of about 100,000 distinct CDR3 sequences listed, about 8% are singletons. The sequenced sample was PBMCs, obtained before TCRalphabeta/CD19-depleted stem cell transplant. The origin of the receptors is a boy between 2 and 10 years old with acute lymphoblastic leukemia, due to receive a stem cell transplant.

This clonotype was seen many times. This CDR3 reads CSARGLLTPMGTQYF. DNA for the CDR3: TGCAGTGCTAGAGGCCTCCTAACTCCGATGGGGACGCAGTATTTT. This chain uses TRBV20-1 with TRBJ2-3; unclear D gene. This CDR3 has 15 amino acids. Trimming cost V 1 base and J 9 bases, with 20 bases left between them. CDR1 is DFQATT, CDR2 SNEGSKA, per germline (reference sequence).

This clonotype appeared a few times. The V call is TRBV12-3 or TRBV12-4, the J call TRBJ1-2; D is uncertain. The ends were cut back, 6 bases at V and 7 bases at J, with 21 bases in the middle. This CDR3 comprises 15 residues. CDR3: CASSQAHKGLFGYTF. The CDR3 DNA reads as TGTGCCAGCAGCCAAGCTCACAAGGGTCTGTTTGGCTACACCTTC.

This clonotype appeared many times. V gene TRBV29-1 combines with J gene TRBJ2-7; tentatively, D is TRBD1 (5 bases). Trimming left V 4 bases short and J 4 bases short, with 20 bases between. The CDR3 extends over 15 amino acids. CDR1 and CDR2 from the germline V gene are SQVTM and ANQGSEA. The CDR3 region has the DNA TGCAGCGTTGTAGGGGTAGACTCCTCCATTTACGAGCAGTACTTC. Translation gives CSVVGVDSSIYEQYF.

This clonotype came up a few times. The chain uses TRBV7-6 and TRBJ1-1, with 7 bases identical to TRBD1. J was trimmed by 3 bases and V by 6 bases; bases with no gene match: 10. This CDR3 has 15 residues. Looked up from germline, CDR1 is SGHVS and CDR2 is FNYEAQ. CDR3 loop: CASRSWTGLDTEAFF. CDR3 DNA: TGTGCCAGCAGATCCTGGACAGGTCTTGACACTGAAGCTTTCTTT.

This clonotype came up a few times. The chain joins TRBV20-1 to TRBJ1-5; D is perhaps TRBD1 (5 bases). The germline CDR1 and CDR2 sequences are DFQATT and SNEGSKA (reference sequence). The CDR3 covers 13 residues. The germline V and J ends were trimmed by 0 bases and 6 bases, with 9 bases remaining between them. The CDR3: CSARDRASQPQHF. The CDR3 DNA reads TGCAGTGCTAGAGACAGGGCGAGTCAGCCCCAGCATTTT.

This chain connects TRBV11-2 to TRBJ2-3; TRBD2 matches at 12 bases. V was pared by 1 base and J by 5 bases, with 7 bases of the junction left unmatched. The CDR3 is made up of 17 amino acids. Germline V CDR1 and CDR2: SGHAT, FQNNGV. CDR3 region: CASSLGSSGGAIDTQYF. CDR3 nucleotides: TGTGCCAGCAGCTTAGGTTCTAGCGGGGGGGCAATAGATACGCAGTATTTT.

The rearrangement uses TRBV4-1 and TRBJ2-5, with a possible D match to TRBD2 (6 bases). In germline, CDR1 is MGHRA, CDR2 YSYEKL. The CDR3 spans 14 residues. V lost 1 base and J lost 5, with 11 bases in between. CDR3 DNA: TGCGCCAGCAGCCAAGCACCGGCGGGGGAGACCCAGTACTTC. Translated, it gives CASSQAPAGETQYF.

The chain uses TRBV7-8 and TRBJ2-5, with 14 bases identical to TRBD2. This CDR3 has 18 amino acids. Germline CDR1 SGHVS, CDR2 FQNEAQ. The V segment lost 4 bases and the J segment 5 bases; nucleotides outside the gene matches: 12. CDR3 nucleotide sequence: TGTGCCAGCAGCTATCAACCGACTAGCGGGGGGGCGTATGAGACCCAGTACTTC. Translating gives CASSYQPTSGGAYETQYF.

This clonotype was seen a few times. This chain joins TRBV18 and TRBJ2-3; TRBD2 is a possible D gene (5 bases). The CDR3 runs to 17 residues. CDR1 and CDR2 (germline): KGHSH, LQKENI. V was trimmed by 0 bases and J by 0 bases, leaving 13 bases between them. The CDR3, as DNA: TGTGCCAGCTCACCACCGGTGATGGGAGCTAGCACAGATACGCAGTATTTT. Protein: CASSPPVMGASTDTQYF.

The chain links TRBV10-3 to TRBJ2-7, with unresolved D. The CDR3 has 12 amino acids. The germline V gene encodes CDR1 ENHRY and CDR2 SYGVKD. V shed 7 bases and J shed 6 bases, with 13 bases lying between them. The CDR3 loop is CAITQEPGEQYF. In DNA form, the CDR3 reads TGTGCCATCACGCAGGAGCCCGGCGAGCAGTACTTC.

The rearrangement uses TRBV20-1 and TRBJ2-3, with no clear D. V lost 0 bases to trimming and J lost 1 base, with 11 bases between them. Germline CDR1 is DFQATT and CDR2 is SNEGSKA (reference sequence). This CDR3 is 15 amino acids long. The CDR3 nucleotides are TGCAGTGCTAGAGATTTGGGTGGAGGCACAGATACGCAGTATTTT. Protein: CSARDLGGGTDTQYF.

This clonotype was seen ten or more times. V usage is TRBV10-3 and J usage is TRBJ2-3; 9 bases align to TRBD2. Germline values: CDR1 ENHRY, CDR2 SYGVKD. V gave up 2 bases and J gave up 0 bases; unmatched junction bases: 15. The CDR3 is made up of 20 amino acids. The CDR3 nucleotides read TGTGCCATCAGTGAGCCCCTTTCAAGCGGGGGGCCCTTTAGCACAGATACGCAGTATTTT. It encodes CAISEPLSSGGPFSTDTQYF.

This sequence joins TRBV5-1 and TRBJ1-5; D not resolved. The V end lost 1 base, the J end lost 3 bases, and 5 bases lay between the germline ends. Per the germline V gene, CDR1 is SGHRS and CDR2 is YFSETQ. The CDR3 loop spans 13 amino acids. Here the CDR3 reads CASSLTSNQPQHF. The CDR3 DNA sequence: TGCGCCAGCAGCTTGACCTCCAATCAGCCCCAGCATTTT.

This clonotype came up a few times. This rearrangement joins TRBV11-3 to TRBJ2-5, with D tentatively TRBD1 (5 bases). CDR1 and CDR2 from the germline V gene are SGHNT and YENEEA. The CDR3 consists of 14 residues. The V end was cut by 2 bases, the J end by 2 bases, with 9 bases between. Here the CDR3 DNA reads TGTGCCAGCAGCTTAAACCCAGGGCAAGAGACCCAGTACTTC. Amino acids: CASSLNPGQETQYF.

This clonotype has a handful of counts. This chain links TRBV5-1 with TRBJ2-7; TRBD2 aligns across 7 bases. The V segment lost 4 bases and the J segment 3 bases; nucleotides outside the gene matches: 10. The CDR3 totals 15 residues. The germline V gene encodes CDR1 SGHRS and CDR2 YFSETQ. Written as DNA, the CDR3 is TGCGCCAGCAGCCTGTACCCGGGCGGGGGCTACGAGCAGTACTTC. As protein: CASSLYPGGGYEQYF.

This chain joins TRBV28 and TRBJ2-6; no clear D gene. Germline CDR1 is MDHEN and CDR2 is SYDVKM. The CDR3 runs to 14 residues. V dropped 6 bases and J dropped 2 bases, with 8 bases sitting between them. The CDR3 reads CASRHDTGANVLTF. CDR3 in DNA: TGTGCCAGCAGGCACGACACTGGGGCCAACGTCCTGACTTTC.

This clonotype was counted at least ten times. The V gene is TRBV20-1, the J gene TRBJ1-2; D is ambiguous. The CDR3 runs to 11 residues. From germline, CDR1 is DFQATT and CDR2 SNEGSKA (reference sequence). The ends were cut back, 7 bases at V and 2 bases at J, with 8 bases in the middle. The CDR3 DNA sequence: TGCAGTGGGTACACGAACTATGGCTACACCTTC. This codes for CSGYTNYGYTF.

This clonotype was counted at least ten times. The chain couples TRBV20-1 to TRBJ2-5; perhaps TRBD1 as D (6 bases). CDR1 is DFQATT and CDR2 is SNEGSKA in the germline V gene (reference sequence). CDR3 length: 16 amino acids. V was pared by 1 base and J by 5 bases, with 20 bases between. Here the CDR3 DNA reads TGCAGTGCTAGAGGGATCTTCAGGGGCTTGGGGGAGACCCAGTACTTC. Its protein is CSARGIFRGLGETQYF.

V is TRBV18 and J is TRBJ2-2, with TRBD1 identical over 9 bases. This CDR3 comprises 16 residues. The germline V gene encodes CDR1 KGHSH and CDR2 LQKENI. J lost 1 base, V lost 3 bases, and 3 bases had no gene match. CDR3 sequence (DNA): TGTGCCAGCTCACCCCGGACAGGGGAGAACACCGGGGAGCTGTTTTTT. Translating it yields CASSPRTGENTGELFF. Supplemented by reference TRBV18 and TRBJ2-2, the full variable domain reads NAGVMQNPRHLVRRRGQEARLRCSPMKGHSHVYWYRQLPEEGLKFMVYLQKENIIDESGMPKERFSAEFPKEGPSILRIQQVVRGDSAAYFCASSPRTGENTGELFFGEGSRLTVL.

The rearrangement uses TRBV2 and TRBJ2-2, with TRBD2 identical over 8 bases. Per the germline V gene, CDR1 is SNHLY and CDR2 is FYNNEI. The CDR3 runs to 15 residues. After removal of 0 bases from V and 6 bases from J, the junction contained 3 bases not matched to a gene. The CDR3 nucleotides are TGTGCCAGCAGTGAAGCACGGGGGGGAGCCGGGGAGCTGTTTTTT. It yields the protein CASSEARGGAGELFF.

The sample holds a few counts of this clonotype. The J gene is TRBJ1-6, the V gene TRBV14, with D possibly matching TRBD1 (6 bases). CDR3 size: 16 residues. Germline lookup yields CDR1 SGHDN and CDR2 FVKESK. V dropped 6 bases and J dropped 0 bases, with 12 bases sitting between them. For the CDR3, the DNA is TGTGCCAGCAGTCGGAGGGGGAGCTCCTATAATTCACCCCTCCACTTT. Translating gives CASSRRGSSYNSPLHF.

Here the CDR3 DNA reads TGTGCCAGCAGCCGGCACCTTAACTATGGCTACACCTTC. It translates to CASSRHLNYGYTF. The chain recombines TRBV7-9 with TRBJ1-2; the D is unclear. The CDR3 runs 13 residues. The germline CDR1 and CDR2 sequences are SEHNR and FQNEAQ (reference sequence). With 5 bases removed from V and 1 base from J, the gap between germline ends came to 8 bases.

This clonotype is judged large. The gene calls are TRBV4-2 and TRBJ2-7, with D possibly TRBD1 on 5 matching bases. Looked up from germline, CDR1 is LGHNA and CDR2 is YNFKEQ. This CDR3 region has 15 residues. With 0 bases removed from V and 3 bases from J, the gap between germline ends came to 12 bases. CDR3 DNA: TGTGCCAGCAGCCAAGACAAGTACCAGGGCTACGAGCAGTACTTC. Encoded protein: CASSQDKYQGYEQYF.